This T cell receptor (beta chain) is drawn from a study of shared clonotypes between healthy human individuals (dated by TCRdb to 2019 to 2021). Looking at the study overall: The cohort comprised a couple of women and a few men aged 18 to 49 years. To estimate repertoire size and how much clonotypes are shared between individuals, the study performed deep sequencing of blood TCR repertoires from a few healthy adults. Libraries were prepared and TCR repertoires were sequenced by different laboratories using diverse techniques, in order to increase sequencing depth and limit assay-specific biases. Between about 0.85 and 9.5 billion PBMCs per donor were obtained by leukapheresis. For each donor, CD4 naive and CD4 memory were each run on three plates, CD8 naive on two plates, and CD8 memory on one plate.

Using the deep immunoSEQ assay, multiplex PCR amplified TCR CDR3 regions from genomic DNA. Extracted genomic DNA from each cell subset was spread evenly across all wells of several immunoSEQ 96-well plates, with each plate serving as a replicate. For sorted subsets, 200 to 250 ng genomic DNA, equal to some 28,000 T cell genomes, was loaded into each replicate PCR. Purified libraries were quantified with a Qubit 3.0 fluorometer, sized on a Bioanalyzer 2100, and re-quantified with the KAPA Library Quantification kit. Every immunoSEQ 96-well plate was sequenced on a dedicated single-read 150-cycle Illumina NextSeq 550 flow cell. In the paper's pipeline: Because only junctional sequences without quality scores were contained in the immunoSEQ output, filtering matching that applied to full-length reads could not be performed. To assign V/J genes and CDR3, sequences were annotated using PyIR, a Python wrapper for IgBLAST v1.9, with IMGT germline references. Any read was removed if the V/J assignment was weak (E-value above 1e-6), the CDR3 was missing, or the read contained stop codons, out-of-frame junctions, or ambiguous translated residues. V3J clonotypes were defined as sequences sharing an identical inferred V gene, J gene, and CDR3 amino acid sequence. To compute the percentage overlap between repertoires, the number of shared unique clonotypes was divided by the size of the smaller repertoire. Richness of each repertoire was evaluated using RTK rarefaction, the Chao1 estimator, and Recon v2.1 estimates of unobserved clonotypes. For all TCRbeta clonotypes obtained by the gDNA method from a few donors, generation probabilities were computed with OLGA. The table comes from immuneACCESS by way of TCRdb, which keeps in-frame sequences with V and J called. Part of the clones is missing from these tables; in studies checked, under half for an unresolved V gene and the rest for unknown reasons. That table furnishes V, J and clone size, whereas the DNA furnished D and trimming. Counted in this sample were 2 million to 2.5 million clones; 93% of them appeared once. The ten top clones hold more than 1.5% of the sample.

For the CD8 naive samples, CD45RO-negative cells were positively selected for CCR7, yielding a CD45RA+CCR7+ population from which TemRA cells were excluded. Healthy HIV-negative adults with no recently reported acute infections or vaccinations were included as donors. Every donor was a Caucasian adult living in Nashville, Tennessee, USA. Blood was collected by leukapheresis, and PBMCs were isolated by Ficoll-Histopaque density gradient centrifugation and then cryopreserved in liquid nitrogen vapor phase. Analytical flow cytometry was used to check the purity and quantity of each magnetically sorted T cell population. From each sorted fraction, genomic DNA was isolated and quantified by UV absorbance on a Nanodrop 2000c. Including the terminal cysteine and phenylalanine, the CDR3 comprises 14 residues. Here the CDR3 DNA is all that survives: 42 bases in frame from base 1. The germline V gene gives CDR1 as SGHDN and CDR2 as FVKESK. Relative to germline, V is missing 5 bases and J is missing 9 bases, with 10 bases of the junction outside any gene match.

The full study reports these points: When several donors were compared, the shared fraction of clonotypes was about 5% for naive CD4, approximately 3.5% for naive CD8, roughly 2.5% for memory CD4, and 0.4% for memory CD8. Rarefaction of sorted-subset datasets indicated incomplete sequencing despite the large sequencing depth. The small number of donors limited the genetic and exposure-history diversity represented. Sampling was restricted to blood, and TCR repertoires in tissues likely differ from the TCR repertoires found in blood. Higher generation probabilities were observed for clonotypes shared by all four sorted-subset donors than for non-shared clonotypes. Based on pairwise subsampling, the degree of clonotype sharing among donors was expected to be affected by sequencing depth. Larger estimated clonotype richness was generally found for naive subsets than for memory subsets.

A note on this clone: The specificity of this receptor is unknown. Base qualities are missing; no much larger clone stands one base away.

Sequenced: naive CD8+ T cells from PBMCs. The sample's cell subset or site label, decoded: CD45RA+CCR7+. The TCR comes from a man aged 18 to 29 in good health. Some clones in this sample may be carry-over from other donors' samples. The sequence is built from TRBV14 and TRBJ2-7; TRBD1 fits 10 bases in the junction. The base sequence is TGTGCCAGCAGCTTCGACAGGGGGCCTCTAGGGCAGTACTTC. Translated, this gives CASSFDRGPLGQYF.